Below, 11 T cell receptor beta chains from the same sample are listed, as sequenced in a study of T cells in women clearing cervical HPV infection. This table comes from immunoSEQ multiplex PCR, and its TCRdb copy is limited to in-frame clones, with some not included. This repertoire includes more than 45,000 clones. The sequencing sample was made of blood buffy coat. These receptors were taken from a woman aged 18 to 75 with a cervical HPV16 infection that either progressed to CIN3+ or cleared (not recorded which).

Of note for this clone: The read terminates 3 residues ahead of where the CDR3 ends, so the germline J gene completes it. The V call is TRBV6-2 or TRBV6-3, the J call TRBJ1-5; perhaps TRBD1 as D (6 bases). This CDR3 region has 16 residues. The V end was cut by 0 bases, the J end by 1 base, with 10 bases between. CDR1 is MNHEY, CDR2 SVGEGT, per germline. CDR3 amino acids: CASSYSSTGSNQPQHF. The covered CDR3 bases are TGTGCCAGCAGTTACTCTTCAACAGGGAGCAATCAGCCC.

Regarding this clone: The read finishes 3 residues shy of the CDR3 end, and the germline J gene is used to complete it. The V and J genes are TRBV29-1 and TRBJ1-2, with D uncertain. The CDR3 loop spans 16 amino acids. V gave up 4 bases and J gave up 1 base, with 19 bases separating them. Germline V gene data show CDR1 as SQVTM and CDR2 as ANQGSEA. The covered CDR3 bases are TGCAGCGTTGCGGGTCGCGAGGCGGCCTTTAACTATGGC. It specifies CSVAGREAAFNYG. The whole CDR3 reads CSVAGREAAFNYGYTF.

Notes on this clone: The missing CDR3 end, 3 residues past where the read stops, is filled in from the germline J gene. V gene TRBV20-1 combines with J gene TRBJ1-2; maybe TRBD1 (6 bases). Trimming left V 4 bases short and J 1 base short, with 16 bases between. This CDR3 has 15 residues. Germline V gene lookup returns CDR1 DFQATT and CDR2 SNEGSKA (reference sequence). The sequenced part of the CDR3 DNA is TGCAGTGCTACGGCAGGGGCGGCGGTTAACTATGGC. It specifies CSATAGAAVNYG. The entire CDR3 protein reads CSATAGAAVNYGYTF.

Details on this clone: Sequencing ends 3 residues short of the CDR3 end; the germline J gene provides the rest. The chain has TRBV20-1 and TRBJ2-1; 12 bases align to TRBD2. CDR1 is DFQATT, CDR2 SNEGSKA, per germline (reference sequence). V was pared by 6 bases and J by 4 bases, with 7 bases of the junction left unmatched. There are 15 residues in the CDR3. CDR3 loop: CSAPTSGGRYNEQFF. The DNA read from the CDR3 is TGCAGTGCACCGACTAGCGGGGGTCGGTACAATGAG.

A remark on this clone: The sequence runs out 3 residues before the end of the CDR3; the remainder is reconstructed from the germline J gene. The chain employs TRBV7-2 and TRBJ1-1; 10 nucleotides agree with TRBD1. Unmatched junction bases numbered 4, after V lost 2 bases and J lost 4 bases. Germline V gene lookup returns CDR1 SGHTA and CDR2 FQGNSA. The CDR3 is 15 residues long. The CDR3 DNA, read in part, is TGTGCCAGCAGCTTAACCGGGACAGGGGTCACTGAA. It is translated as CASSLTGTGVTE. The whole CDR3 reads CASSLTGTGVTEAFF.

With respect to this clone: The DNA ends 3 residues before the CDR3 does, and the rest of the CDR3 is filled in from the germline J gene. The chain has TRBV20-1 and TRBJ1-2; 8 bases map to TRBD1. Germline loops: CDR1 DFQATT, CDR2 SNEGSKA (reference sequence). The CDR3 extends over 14 amino acids. V lost 3 bases and J lost 7; bases outside the gene matches: 10. The CDR3 bases that were read are TGCAGTGCTAGCCAGGGGGCGGCTTTGGGTGGC. Encoded protein: CSASQGAALGG. The whole CDR3 protein reads CSASQGAALGGYTF.

The DNA read from the CDR3 is TGTGCCAGCAGTCCCCGGGGGACG. Translation gives CASSPRGT. The whole CDR3 protein reads CASSPRGTQYF. The V gene is TRBV28, the J gene TRBJ2-3, with D possibly being TRBD2 (6 bases). The read is 3 residues too short to cover the CDR3 end, so that end is filled in from the germline J gene. The germline V gene has CDR1 MDHEN and CDR2 SYDVKM. The CDR3 runs to 11 residues.

As regards this clone: The read ends 3 residues early relative to the CDR3; the germline J gene fills the gap. The chain employs TRBV18 and TRBJ1-4; D perhaps matches TRBD1 (6 bases). The CDR3 loop spans 15 amino acids. The ends were cut back, 2 bases at V and 5 bases at J, with 12 bases in the middle. Germline V CDR1 and CDR2: KGHSH, LQKENI. CDR3 DNA, as far as it was read: TGTGCCAGCTCACCAAGGTTGCAGGGGAATGAAAAA. Translation: CASSPRLQGNEK. In full, the CDR3 reads CASSPRLQGNEKLFF.

As concerns this clone: The CDR3 extends 3 residues past the end of the read, so its final part is completed from the germline J gene. V is TRBV20-1 and J is TRBJ2-5, with D possibly matching TRBD1 (6 bases). This CDR3 contains 12 residues. V was cut by 4 bases and J by 4 bases, with 10 bases left in between. The germline CDR1 and CDR2 sequences are DFQATT and SNEGSKA (reference sequence). The covered CDR3 bases are TGCAGTGCTATCAGGGGTAGAGAGACC. Encoded protein: CSAIRGRET. In full, the CDR3 reads CSAIRGRETQYF.

Details on this clone: The read ends 3 residues shy of where the CDR3 ends; the end is completed using the germline J gene. The rearrangement uses TRBV29-1 and TRBJ1-2; D is unresolved. The germline V and J ends were trimmed by 3 bases and 1 base, with 6 bases remaining between them. The CDR3 runs to 12 residues. Germline CDR1 and CDR2: SQVTM and ANQGSEA. The CDR3 bases that were read are TGCAGCGTTGATCCAATTAACTATGGC. Protein product: CSVDPINYG. The entire CDR3 protein reads CSVDPINYGYTF.

To note about this clone: The DNA ends 3 residues before the CDR3 does, and the rest of the CDR3 is filled in from the germline J gene. The chain has TRBV10-2 and TRBJ2-3, with D unresolved. Germline CDR1 is WSHSY and CDR2 is SAAADI. The length of the CDR3 is 13 residues. Trimming removed 6 bases at V and 7 bases at J, with 14 bases between. The CDR3 reads CASRPLAVNTQYF. CDR3 bases read: TGCGCCAGCAGGCCTTTAGCAGTAAATACG.